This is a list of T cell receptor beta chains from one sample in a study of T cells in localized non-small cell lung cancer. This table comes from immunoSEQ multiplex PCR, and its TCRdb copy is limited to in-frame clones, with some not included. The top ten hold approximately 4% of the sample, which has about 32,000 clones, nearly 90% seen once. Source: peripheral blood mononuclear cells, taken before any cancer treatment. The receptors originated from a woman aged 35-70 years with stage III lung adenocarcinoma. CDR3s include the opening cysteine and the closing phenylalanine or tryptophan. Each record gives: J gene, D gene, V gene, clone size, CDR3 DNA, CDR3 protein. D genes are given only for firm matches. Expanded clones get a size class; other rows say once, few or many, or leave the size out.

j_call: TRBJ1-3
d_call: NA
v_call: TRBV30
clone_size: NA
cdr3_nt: TGTGCCTGGAGCCCCACAGCCTTTGGAAACACCATATATTTT
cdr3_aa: CAWSPTAFGNTIYF

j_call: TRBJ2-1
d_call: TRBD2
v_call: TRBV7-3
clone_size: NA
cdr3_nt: TGTGCCAGCAGCTTTCCCCGGCCGGGACTAGCGGGAGTCGGTGGGGACAATGAGCAGTTCTTC
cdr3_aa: CASSFPRPGLAGVGGDNEQFF

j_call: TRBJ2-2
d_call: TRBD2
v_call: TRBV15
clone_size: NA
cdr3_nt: TGTGCCACCAGCGGATGGACTAGCGGAGACGGGGAGCTGTTTTTT
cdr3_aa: CATSGWTSGDGELFF

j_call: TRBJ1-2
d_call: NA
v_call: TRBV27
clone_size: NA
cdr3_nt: TGTGCCAGCAGTTCCCCCGCGGGGGGAGAGGGCTATGGCTACACCTTC
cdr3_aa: CASSSPAGGEGYGYTF

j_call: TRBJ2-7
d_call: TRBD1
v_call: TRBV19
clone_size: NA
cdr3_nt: TGTGCCAGTAGTGCCGACAGGGGCTCCTACGAGCAGTACTTC
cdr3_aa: CASSADRGSYEQYF

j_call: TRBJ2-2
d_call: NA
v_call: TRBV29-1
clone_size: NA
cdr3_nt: TGCAGCGTGCTGTCGCAGGGGAACACCGGGGAGCTGTTTTTT
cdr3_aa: CSVLSQGNTGELFF

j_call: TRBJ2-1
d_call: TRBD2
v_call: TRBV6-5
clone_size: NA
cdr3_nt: TGTGCCAGCAGCTTCCTAGCGGGAGGACAGGATGAGCAGTTCTTC
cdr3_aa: CASSFLAGGQDEQFF

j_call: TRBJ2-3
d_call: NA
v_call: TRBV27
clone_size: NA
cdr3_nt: TGTGCCAGCAAGTCCCGGCCGACTTCCACAGATACGCAGTATTTT
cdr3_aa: CASKSRPTSTDTQYF

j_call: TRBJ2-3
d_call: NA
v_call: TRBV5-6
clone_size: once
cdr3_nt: TGTGCCAGCAGCCTGGGGCAGCCTAATTCAGGCACAGATACGCAGTATTTT
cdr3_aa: CASSLGQPNSGTDTQYF

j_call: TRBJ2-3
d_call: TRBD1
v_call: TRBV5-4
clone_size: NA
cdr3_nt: TGTGCCAGCAGCTGGGGACAGGGGGGGGATACGCAGTATTTT
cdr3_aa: CASSWGQGGDTQYF

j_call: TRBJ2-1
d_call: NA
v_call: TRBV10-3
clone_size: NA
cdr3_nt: TGTGCCATCAGTGTTGCGGAGGTGGGCTATGAGCAGTTCTTC
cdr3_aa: CAISVAEVGYEQFF

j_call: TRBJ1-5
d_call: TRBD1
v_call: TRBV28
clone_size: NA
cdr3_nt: TGTGCCAGCAGTCCTACGGACAGGGACAATCAGCCCCAGCATTTT
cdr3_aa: CASSPTDRDNQPQHF

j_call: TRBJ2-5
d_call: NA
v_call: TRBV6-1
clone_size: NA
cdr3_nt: TGTGCCAGCAGTGAATTAGGGGGCCAAGAGACCCAGTACTTC
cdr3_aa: CASSELGGQETQYF

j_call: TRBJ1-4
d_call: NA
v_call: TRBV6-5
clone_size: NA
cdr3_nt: TGTGCCAGCAGTTCACGACAGGCTGGGGGGGTAAAACTGTTTTTT
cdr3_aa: CASSSRQAGGVKLFF

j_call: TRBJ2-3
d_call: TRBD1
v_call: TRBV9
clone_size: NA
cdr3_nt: TGTGCCAGCAGCGTAGCTAGGACAGGGGAAAATTCAGATACGCAGTATTTT
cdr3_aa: CASSVARTGENSDTQYF

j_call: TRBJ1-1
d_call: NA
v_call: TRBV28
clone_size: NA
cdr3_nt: TGTGCCAGCAGTTTATTGAGGCGGAACACTGAAGCTTTCTTT
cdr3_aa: CASSLLRRNTEAFF

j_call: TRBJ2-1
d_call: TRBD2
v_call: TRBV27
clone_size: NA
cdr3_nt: TGTGCCAGCAGTTCCTCCGTTGGGACTAGCGGGACGGGTGAGCAGTTCTTC
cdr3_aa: CASSSSVGTSGTGEQFF

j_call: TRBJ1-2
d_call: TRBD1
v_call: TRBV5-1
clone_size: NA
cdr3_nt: TGCGCCAGCAGCTTGGAGGTCAGGGGGTATGGCTACACCTTC
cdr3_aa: CASSLEVRGYGYTF

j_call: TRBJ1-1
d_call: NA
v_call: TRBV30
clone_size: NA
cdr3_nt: TGTGCCTGGAGTAGGAACACTGAAGCTTTCTTT
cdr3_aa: CAWSRNTEAFF

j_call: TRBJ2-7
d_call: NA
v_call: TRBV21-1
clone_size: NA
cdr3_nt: TGTGCCAGCAGCCCGCCGGGACAGCCAGTTTTCGTCAAATCCTACGAGCAGTACTTC
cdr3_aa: CASSPPGQPVFVKSYEQYF

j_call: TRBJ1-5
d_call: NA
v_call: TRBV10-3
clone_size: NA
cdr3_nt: TGTGCCATCAGTGATTCCGTGCGGGGTCATCAGCCCCAGCATTTT
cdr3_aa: CAISDSVRGHQPQHF

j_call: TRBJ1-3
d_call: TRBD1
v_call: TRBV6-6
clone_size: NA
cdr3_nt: TGTGCCAGCAGGCCCTCAACAGGGGGTGCTGGAAACACCATATATTTT
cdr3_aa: CASRPSTGGAGNTIYF

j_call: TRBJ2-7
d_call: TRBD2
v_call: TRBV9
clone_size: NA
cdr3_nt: TGTGCCAGCAGCGTCGGGCGGGGGACCTACGAGCAGTACTTC
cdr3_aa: CASSVGRGTYEQYF

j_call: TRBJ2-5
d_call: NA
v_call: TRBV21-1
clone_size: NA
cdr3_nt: TGTGCCAGCAGCAAAAGCTCCCCGAAGGGGGCAGAGACCCAGTACTTC
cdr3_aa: CASSKSSPKGAETQYF

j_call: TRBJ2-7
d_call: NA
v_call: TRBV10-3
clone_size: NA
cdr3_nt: TGTGCCATCAGTGAGTCCCCCTACGAGCAGTACTTC
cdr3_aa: CAISESPYEQYF

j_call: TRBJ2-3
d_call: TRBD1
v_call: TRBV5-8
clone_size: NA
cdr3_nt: TGTGCCAGCATTCTCATGACAGGGGCGACAGATACGCAGTATTTT
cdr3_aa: CASILMTGATDTQYF

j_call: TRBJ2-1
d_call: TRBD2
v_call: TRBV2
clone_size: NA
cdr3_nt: TGTGCCAGCAAGGAGGGTAGCGGGGGTCTCTGGGGGCAGTTCTTC
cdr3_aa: CASKEGSGGLWGQFF

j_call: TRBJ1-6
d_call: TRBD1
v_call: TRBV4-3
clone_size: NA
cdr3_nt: TGCGCCAGCAGCCACCAGGACAGGGTTAATTCACCCCTCCACTTT
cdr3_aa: CASSHQDRVNSPLHF

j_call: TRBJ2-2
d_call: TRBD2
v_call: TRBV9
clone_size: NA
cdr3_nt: TGTGCCAGCAGCGCCCAGCGGGACCCCGGGGAGCTGTTTTTT
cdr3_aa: CASSAQRDPGELFF

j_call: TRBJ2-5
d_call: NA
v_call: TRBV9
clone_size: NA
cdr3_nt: TGTGCCAGCAGCCCCCGGACAAACCAAGAGACCCAGTACTTC
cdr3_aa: CASSPRTNQETQYF

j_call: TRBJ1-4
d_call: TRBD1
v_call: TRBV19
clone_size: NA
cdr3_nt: TGTGCCAGTAGTATGGGACAGCAGGAAAAACTGTTTTTT
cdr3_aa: CASSMGQQEKLFF